These T cell receptor beta chains were read from a single sample in a study of blood T cells in healthy people across ages. MiXCR, run by TCRdb on the 5' RACE reads, gives a single entry per CDR3 protein. Of hundreds of thousands of distinct CDR3 sequences in the sample, 55% to 75% are singletons; the top ten hold about 20%. The sample consisted of blood. The source of these receptors is a man in his thirties or forties in good health. CDR3s include the opening cysteine and the closing phenylalanine or tryptophan. The order of the fields is J gene, V gene, CDR3 protein.

>TRBJ2-6|TRBV4-2
CASSHNTGNSGANVLTF
>TRBJ2-5|TRBV24-1
CATSHRTSGRGETQYF
>TRBJ2-5|TRBV10-1
CASSDKRTLQETQYF
>TRBJ1-2|TRBV6-6
CASSPSGQGFYGYTF
>NA|TRBV7-2
CASSLIQGVSYEQYF
>TRBJ2-1|TRBV7-2
CASSLARLAGAGEQFF
>TRBJ2-2|TRBV20-1
CSARKAGANTGELFF
>TRBJ2-3|TRBV7-9
CASSLAGKAQYF
>NA|TRBV7-3
CASSLMPLGYEQYF
>TRBJ1-3|TRBV2
CASEDGRGLGNTIYF
>TRBJ1-2|TRBV24-1
CATSDSNVLGYTF
>TRBJ2-1|TRBV2
CATKALPDEQFF
>TRBJ2-5|TRBV20-1
CSARKDRVQETQYF
>TRBJ1-2|TRBV7-9
CASSFTGGYGYTF